The T cell receptor (beta chain) described here comes from a study of blood T cell repertoires in COVID-19. The wider study: In each case, the material was cDNA or gDNA derived from T cells, B-cell-depleted T cells, or PBMCs.

One Seattle source followed patients from active infection through their disease course. This clone was recorded once. There are 14 residues in the CDR3. V dropped 2 bases and J dropped 8 bases, with 15 bases sitting between them. Germline values: CDR1 MNHNS, CDR2 SASEGT. Original data processing: Amplification with reference gene primers provided the estimates of nucleated cell counts. Repertoires were generated with immunoSEQ multiplex PCR, while TCRdb's copy carries only in-frame clones and drops some. V and J calls and clone size follow that table, whereas D and trimming were derived from the DNA. The repertoire has fewer than 500,000 clones, 85% to 90% of them found once; the top ten carry less than 0.95%.

Sequencing input: peripheral blood. The chain employs TRBV6-1 and TRBJ1-1, with D possibly TRBD1 on 5 matching bases. The clonotype was recovered from a man younger than 30 with COVID-19, enrolled during active disease. CDR3 nucleotides: TGTGCCAGCAGTGAAACAGTACCCAGGGCGGAAGCTTTCTTT. Translation gives CASSETVPRAEAFF.